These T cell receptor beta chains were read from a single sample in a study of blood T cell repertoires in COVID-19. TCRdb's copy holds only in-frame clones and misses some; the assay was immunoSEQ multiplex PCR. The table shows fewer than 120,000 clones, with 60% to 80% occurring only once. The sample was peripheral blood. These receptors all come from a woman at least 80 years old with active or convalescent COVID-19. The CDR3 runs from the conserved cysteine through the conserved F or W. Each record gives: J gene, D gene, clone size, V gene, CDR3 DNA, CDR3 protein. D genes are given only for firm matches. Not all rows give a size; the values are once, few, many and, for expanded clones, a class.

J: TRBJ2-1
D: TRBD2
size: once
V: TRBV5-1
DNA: TGCGCCAGCAGCAAACCCGGGACTAGCGGGATCTATGAGCAGTTCTTC
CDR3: CASSKPGTSGIYEQFF

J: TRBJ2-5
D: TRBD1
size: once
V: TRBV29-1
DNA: TGCAGCGGCGGACAGGCCCAAGAGACCCAGTACTTC
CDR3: CSGGQAQETQYF

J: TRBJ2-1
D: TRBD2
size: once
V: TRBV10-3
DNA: TGTGCCATCAGTGAGTCGACCGGCGGGAGAACCTCCTACAATGAGCAGTTCTTC
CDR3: CAISESTGGRTSYNEQFF

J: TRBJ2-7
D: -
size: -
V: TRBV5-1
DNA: TGCGCCAGCAGCTTGGGTGCGACTAAGACCTACGAGCAGTACTTC
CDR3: CASSLGATKTYEQYF

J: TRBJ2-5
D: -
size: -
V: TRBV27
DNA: TGTGCCAGCAGTCCACAGGGACAAGAGACCCAGTACTTC
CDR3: CASSPQGQETQYF

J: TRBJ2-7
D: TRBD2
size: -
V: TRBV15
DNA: TGTGCCACCAGCAGACCCCTGGGTAGCGGGAGCCCCCACGAGCAGTACTTC
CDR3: CATSRPLGSGSPHEQYF

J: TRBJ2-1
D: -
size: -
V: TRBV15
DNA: TGTGCCACCAGCCGGGTGGAGAATGAGCAGTTCTTC
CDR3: CATSRVENEQFF

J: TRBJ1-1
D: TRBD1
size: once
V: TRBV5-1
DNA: TGCGCCAGCAGGTCCGGGACAGGGGTCCTGAACACTGAAGCTTTCTTT
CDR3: CASRSGTGVLNTEAFF

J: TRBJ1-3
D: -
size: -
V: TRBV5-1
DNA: TGCGCCAGCAGCTTGGAATCAGTCGACTCTGGAAACACCATATATTTT
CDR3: CASSLESVDSGNTIYF

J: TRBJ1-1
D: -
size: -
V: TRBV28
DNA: TGTGCCAGCAGTTTCCAGGGGAAGGGCCCTGAAGCTTTCTTT
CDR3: CASSFQGKGPEAFF

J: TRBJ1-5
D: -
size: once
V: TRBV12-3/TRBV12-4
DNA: TGTGCCAGCAGTAGGACAGCGAATCAGCCCCAGCATTTT
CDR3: CASSRTANQPQHF

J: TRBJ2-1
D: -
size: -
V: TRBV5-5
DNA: TGTGCCAGCAGCCTGGACAGAAACAATGAGCAGTTCTTC
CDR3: CASSLDRNNEQFF

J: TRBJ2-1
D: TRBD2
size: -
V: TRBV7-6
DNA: TGTGCCAGCAGCTTAGCCCTAGGGACTAGCGGAGACAATGAGCAGTTCTTC
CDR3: CASSLALGTSGDNEQFF

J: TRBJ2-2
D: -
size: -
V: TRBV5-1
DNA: TGCGCCAGCAGCTTTCAGGGTACCGGGGAGCTGTTTTTT
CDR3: CASSFQGTGELFF

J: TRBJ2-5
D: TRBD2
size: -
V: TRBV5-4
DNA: TGTGCCAGCAGCTTGGCCGGCGGGAGGGCCCAAGAGACCCAGTACTTC
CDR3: CASSLAGGRAQETQYF

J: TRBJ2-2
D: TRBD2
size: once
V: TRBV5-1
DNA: TGCGCCAGCAGCTTGGCCCGCGGGAGCAACACCGGGGAGCTGTTTTTT
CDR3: CASSLARGSNTGELFF

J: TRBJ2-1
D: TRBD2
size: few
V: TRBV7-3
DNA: TGTGCCAGCAGCCCCGGGGGGGCGGGAGGTTACAATGAGCAGTTCTTC
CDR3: CASSPGGAGGYNEQFF

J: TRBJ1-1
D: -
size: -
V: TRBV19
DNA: TGTGCCAGTAGTATTTGGAGCAACACTGAAGCTTTCTTT
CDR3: CASSIWSNTEAFF

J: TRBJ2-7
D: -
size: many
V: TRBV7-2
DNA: TGTGCCAGCAGCTTACAGGGATTCTACGAGCAGTACTTC
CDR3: CASSLQGFYEQYF

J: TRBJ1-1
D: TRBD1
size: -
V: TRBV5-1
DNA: TGCGCCAGCAGCACATTACAGGGGGCAGCGAACACTGAAGCTTTCTTT
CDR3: CASSTLQGAANTEAFF

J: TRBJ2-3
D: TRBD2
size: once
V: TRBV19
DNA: TGTGCCAGTACCCCGACTAGCCCCACAGATACGCAGTATTTT
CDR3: CASTPTSPTDTQYF

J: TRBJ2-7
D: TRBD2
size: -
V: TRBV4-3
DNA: TGCGCCAGCAGCCAGAGGGCGACTAGCGGGTCCTACGAGCAGTACTTC
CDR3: CASSQRATSGSYEQYF

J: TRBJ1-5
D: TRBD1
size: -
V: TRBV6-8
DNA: TGTGCCAGCAGCCCACATTATTCCGGGACAGGGTATAGCAATCAGCCCCAGCATTTT
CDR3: CASSPHYSGTGYSNQPQHF

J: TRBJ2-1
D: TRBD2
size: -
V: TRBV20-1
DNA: TGCAGTGCTAGTCGGACTAGCGGGCTTGGCGATGAGCAGTTCTTC
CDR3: CSASRTSGLGDEQFF

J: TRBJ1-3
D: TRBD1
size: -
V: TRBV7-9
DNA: TGTGCCAGCAGCTCGACAGGGCTCTCTGGAAACACCATATATTTT
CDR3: CASSSTGLSGNTIYF

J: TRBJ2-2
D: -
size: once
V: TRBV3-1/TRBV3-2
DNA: TGTGCCAGCAGCCGCAGCAGGGGGGCGGACACCGGGGAGCTGTTTTTT
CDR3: CASSRSRGADTGELFF

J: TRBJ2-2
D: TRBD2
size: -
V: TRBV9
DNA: TGTGCCAGCAGCGGAGGACTAGCGGGACTCACCGGGGAGCTGTTTTTT
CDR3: CASSGGLAGLTGELFF

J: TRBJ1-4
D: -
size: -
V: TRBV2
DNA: TGTGCCAGCAGATTACACCCAAATTCTAATGAAAAACTGTTTTTT
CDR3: CASRLHPNSNEKLFF

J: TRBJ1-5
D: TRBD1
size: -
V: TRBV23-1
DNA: TGCGCCAGCAGTCCAGGACAGGGTGGTAGCAATCAGCCCCAGCATTTT
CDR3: CASSPGQGGSNQPQHF

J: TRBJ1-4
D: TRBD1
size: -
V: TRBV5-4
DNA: TGTGCCAGCAGCCCGGACAGGCTTAATGAAAAACTGTTTTTT
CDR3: CASSPDRLNEKLFF

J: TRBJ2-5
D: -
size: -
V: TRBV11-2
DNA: TGTGCCAGCAGCTTTGACGGGTTTTCTAGAGAGACCCAGTACTTC
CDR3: CASSFDGFSRETQYF

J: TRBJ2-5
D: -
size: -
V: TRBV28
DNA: TGTGCCAGCAGTTTATGGTTGGGGCCGTACCAAGAGACCCAGTACTTC
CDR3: CASSLWLGPYQETQYF

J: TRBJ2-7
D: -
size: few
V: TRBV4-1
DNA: TGCGCCAGCAGCCTCGGTAGTTCCTACGAGCAGTACTTC
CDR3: CASSLGSSYEQYF